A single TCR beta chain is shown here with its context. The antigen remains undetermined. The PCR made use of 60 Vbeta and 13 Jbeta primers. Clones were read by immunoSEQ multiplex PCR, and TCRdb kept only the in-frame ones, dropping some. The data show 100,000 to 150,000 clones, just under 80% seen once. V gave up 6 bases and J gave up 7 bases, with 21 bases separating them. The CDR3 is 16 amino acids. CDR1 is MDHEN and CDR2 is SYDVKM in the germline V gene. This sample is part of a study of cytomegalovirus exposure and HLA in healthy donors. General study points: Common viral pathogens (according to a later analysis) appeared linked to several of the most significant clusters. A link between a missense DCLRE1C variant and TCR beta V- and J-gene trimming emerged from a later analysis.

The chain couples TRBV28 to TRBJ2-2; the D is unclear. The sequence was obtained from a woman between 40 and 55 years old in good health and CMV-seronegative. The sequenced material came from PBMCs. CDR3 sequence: CASSPQHLVDFGELFF. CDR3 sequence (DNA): TGTGCCAGCAGCCCACAGCACCTCGTGGATTTCGGGGAGCTGTTTTTT.